This is a list of T cell receptor beta chains from one sample in a study of response to subunit inactivated influenza vaccine. MiXCR was run by TCRdb on the RT-PCR reads, yielding one entry per CDR3 protein. This table holds some 190,000 distinct CDR3 sequences, about an eighth found once. This specimen was CD8+ T cells sorted from PBMCs, taken 5 to 6 days after vaccination. These receptors all stem from a man aged 45 to 65 who received an inactivated influenza vaccine. Both conserved end residues are part of each CDR3. A D gene is named only where the DNA matches it firmly. Clone size is given for some rows only: seen once, a few or many times, or a class if the clone is expanded.

size,J,D,V,DNA,CDR3
few,TRBJ1-1,NA,TRBV27,TGTGCCAGCAGTTTATCGAAAGGTGGGAACACTGAAGCTTTCTTT,CASSLSKGGNTEAFF
NA,TRBJ2-6,NA,TRBV5-6,TGTGCCAGCAGCCCCGTGGGCGTTAGCCTCTCTGGGGCCAACGTCCTGACTTTC,CASSPVGVSLSGANVLTF
NA,TRBJ2-5,TRBD1,TRBV7-9,TGTGCCAGCAGCTCGACAGGGGGCGAAGAGACCCAGTACTTC,CASSSTGGEETQYF
many,TRBJ1-5,NA,TRBV4-1,TGCGCCAGCAGCCAAGAGGCTGTTTATAATCCGCAGCCCCAGCATTTT,CASSQEAVYNPQPQHF
NA,TRBJ2-3,NA,TRBV2,TGTGCCAGCGTCAGAAATTGGCCGGGCACAGATACGCAGTATTTT,CASVRNWPGTDTQYF
few,TRBJ2-5,NA,TRBV2,TGTGCCAGCCGGTTCTACAAAGAGACCCAGTACTTC,CASRFYKETQYF
NA,TRBJ1-5,NA,TRBV29-1,TGCAGCGTCAGGGAGGGCAATCAGCCCCAGCATTTT,CSVREGNQPQHF
few,TRBJ1-1,NA,TRBV4-3,TGCGCCAGCAGCCAAGGGGAACAGGTTGGTCACACTGAAGCTTTCTTT,CASSQGEQVGHTEAFF
few,TRBJ2-7,NA,TRBV7-9,TGTGCCAGCAGCTTAGCCGGAATCGAGCAGTACTTC,CASSLAGIEQYF
NA,TRBJ2-7,TRBD1,TRBV9,TGTGCCAGCAGCGGGGGACAGCTAAGTGGGGACGAGCAGTACTTC,CASSGGQLSGDEQYF
NA,TRBJ1-6,NA,TRBV28,TGTGCCAGCAGCCCGACAGGTTGGAATTCACCCCTCCACTTT,CASSPTGWNSPLHF
NA,TRBJ2-2,NA,TRBV6-5,TGTGCCAGCAGTTACCCGGGTATCTCGAGCGGGGAGCTGTTTTTT,CASSYPGISSGELFF
NA,TRBJ2-1,NA,TRBV30,TGTGCCTGGAGTATGCTTAAGGGTGAGCAGTTCTTC,CAWSMLKGEQFF
NA,TRBJ2-2,NA,TRBV7-2,TGTGCCAGCAGCTTTCCGACCGGGGAAACGAACACCGGGGAGCTGTTTTTT,CASSFPTGETNTGELFF
NA,TRBJ1-1,NA,TRBV30,TGTGCCTGGAGGACAGGATATGAAGCTTTCTTT,CAWRTGYEAFF
few,TRBJ2-3,NA,TRBV11-2,TGTGCCAGCAGCTTCGTTGTAGCCCCCCGCACAGATACGCAGTATTTT,CASSFVVAPRTDTQYF
NA,TRBJ2-7,NA,TRBV29-1,TGCAGCGTTGAAGATCGACATAACGAGCAGTACTTC,CSVEDRHNEQYF
NA,TRBJ2-2,NA,TRBV5-6,TGTGCCAGCAGCTTGCAATCTGGGGAGCTGTTTTTT,CASSLQSGELFF
NA,TRBJ2-3,NA,TRBV29-1,TGCAGCGTTGTAGGGGACTCACTCATGACGCAGTATTTT,CSVVGDSLMTQYF
many,TRBJ2-7,TRBD1,TRBV4-2,TGTGCCAGCAGCCAAGATCTAGAGACAGGGGGTCGCGAGCAGTACTTC,CASSQDLETGGREQYF
NA,TRBJ2-2,NA,TRBV7-3,TGTGCCAGCAGCTTAACGGACGCGGCGAACACCGGGGAGCTGTTTTTT,CASSLTDAANTGELFF
NA,TRBJ2-2,TRBD2,TRBV29-1,TGCAGCGTTCTAGCGGCCGGGGAGCTGTTTTTT,CSVLAAGELFF
few,TRBJ1-3,NA,TRBV28,TGTGCCAGCAGGCAGGGGGGAAACACCATATATTTT,CASRQGGNTIYF
few,TRBJ2-1,TRBD2,TRBV10-3,TGTGCCATCAGAGACCCTAGCGGGAGGATCTACAATGAGCAGTTCTTC,CAIRDPSGRIYNEQFF
NA,TRBJ2-7,NA,TRBV29-1,TGCAGCGTTGTGGACGGCGCGGGCTCCTACGAGCAGTACTTC,CSVVDGAGSYEQYF
NA,TRBJ2-1,TRBD2,TRBV6-2/TRBV6-3,TGTGCCAGCAGCGAAGGGAGGGACTTCTATGAGCAGTTCTTC,CASSEGRDFYEQFF
NA,TRBJ2-2,NA,TRBV7-9,TGTGCCAGCAGCATAAACAGGGTTGACGGGGAGCTGTTTTTT,CASSINRVDGELFF
many,TRBJ2-3,NA,TRBV6-4,TGTGCCAGCAGTGACTCCCTAGAAGGGGCAGATACGCAGTATTTT,CASSDSLEGADTQYF
NA,TRBJ1-3,NA,TRBV20-1,TGCAGTGCCCTTGGGGAATCTGGAAACACCATATATTTT,CSALGESGNTIYF
NA,TRBJ1-4,NA,TRBV6-1,TGTGCCAGCACCCACCGGGACCGAAAAAATGAAAAACTGTTTTTT,CASTHRDRKNEKLFF
NA,TRBJ2-7,NA,TRBV27,TGTGCCAGCAGTTCCGCGATGGGGGCGGGGTACGAGCAGTACTTC,CASSSAMGAGYEQYF
few,TRBJ2-7,TRBD2,TRBV7-2,TGTGCCAGCAGCTTAGCTGTAGCGGGGGGGCCAATCTCCTACGAGCAGTACTTC,CASSLAVAGGPISYEQYF
NA,TRBJ2-7,TRBD1,TRBV20-1,TGCAGTGCTAGAGACTATTATGGGACAGGGGGCTACGAGCAGTACTTC,CSARDYYGTGGYEQYF
few,TRBJ2-7,TRBD2,TRBV27,TGTGCCAGCAGTCCTTCAGGGGGACTAGCGGGGCGCTACGAGCAGTACTTC,CASSPSGGLAGRYEQYF
NA,TRBJ2-2,NA,TRBV28,TGTGCCAGCAGTCCCACAGGGTCCTCCGGGGAGCTGTTTTTT,CASSPTGSSGELFF
few,TRBJ2-7,TRBD1,TRBV7-2,TGTGCCAGCAGCTTAGGCAGGGGGCGCAACTACTACGAGCAGTACTTC,CASSLGRGRNYYEQYF
few,TRBJ2-3,TRBD2,TRBV2,TGTGCCAGCAGATTTAGCGGGAGTGGCACAGATACGCAGTATTTT,CASRFSGSGTDTQYF
few,TRBJ1-5,NA,TRBV4-1,TGCGCCAGCAGCCAAGATAGGTTGGGAGGGGCCGGCAATCAGCCCCAGCATTTT,CASSQDRLGGAGNQPQHF
few,TRBJ1-1,NA,TRBV7-9,TGTGCCAGCAGCGGAGAGCGGTACACTGAAGCTTTCTTT,CASSGERYTEAFF
NA,TRBJ2-7,NA,TRBV12-3/TRBV12-4,TGTGCCAGCAGTACCCCGACTGGATACGAGCAGTACTTC,CASSTPTGYEQYF
NA,TRBJ2-1,NA,TRBV20-1,TGCAGTGCTATGGACCGCTCTTTATACAATGAGCAGTTCTTC,CSAMDRSLYNEQFF
many,TRBJ1-1,TRBD1,TRBV7-9,TGTGCCAGCAGCTCCACTCGACAGGGGGCAGGCACTGAAGCTTTCTTT,CASSSTRQGAGTEAFF
few,TRBJ2-7,NA,TRBV18,TGTGCCAGCTCACCAGTGCCCTACGAGCAGTACTTC,CASSPVPYEQYF
NA,TRBJ2-1,NA,TRBV29-1,TGCAGCGTTGATACTAGAAACAATGAGCAGTTCTTC,CSVDTRNNEQFF
few,TRBJ2-1,NA,TRBV4-3,TGCGCCAGCAGCCAAGTGCTTCAGAACAATGAGCAGTTCTTC,CASSQVLQNNEQFF
many,TRBJ1-3,NA,TRBV5-1,TGCGCCAGCAGCTTGGCAGGGATCGGAAACACCATATATTTT,CASSLAGIGNTIYF
NA,TRBJ2-6,NA,TRBV25-1,TGTGCCAGCAGTGAAGAGAAGGGTGGGCCACCTGGGGCCAACGTCCTGACTTTC,CASSEEKGGPPGANVLTF
many,TRBJ2-2,NA,TRBV6-5,TGTGCCAGCAGTTACTCGATCGGGGCCGGGGAGCTGTTTTTT,CASSYSIGAGELFF
NA,TRBJ2-4,NA,TRBV7-9,TGTGCCAGCAGCCCGCAGGGTTCGGCCAAAAACATTCAGTACTTC,CASSPQGSAKNIQYF
many,TRBJ2-2,NA,TRBV12-3/TRBV12-4,TGTGCCAGCAACCCCGGGACAATGAACACCGGGGAGCTGTTTTTT,CASNPGTMNTGELFF
few,TRBJ2-7,NA,TRBV11-2,TGTGCCAGCAGCACAACCCAGGGTTTACTCTACGAGCAGTACTTC,CASSTTQGLLYEQYF
many,TRBJ2-2,NA,TRBV13,TGTGCCAGTAGGGACACCGGGGAGCTGTTTTTT,CASRDTGELFF
NA,TRBJ2-3,NA,TRBV7-6,TGTGCCAGCAGCTTAGTCCAGCTTACAGATACGCAGTATTTT,CASSLVQLTDTQYF
NA,TRBJ2-2,NA,TRBV9,TGTGCCAGCAGCGCTCCCCTACAGGGCCCGAACACCGGGGAGCTGTTTTTT,CASSAPLQGPNTGELFF
few,TRBJ2-3,TRBD2,TRBV9,TGTGCCAGCAGCGCTCCTTCTCTAGCGGGAGCGGTAGATACGCAGTATTTT,CASSAPSLAGAVDTQYF
few,TRBJ1-2,TRBD1,TRBV5-1,TGCGCCAGCAGCTCCATCCCAGGGGGCACTGGCTACACCTTC,CASSSIPGGTGYTF
many,TRBJ2-7,NA,TRBV29-1,TGCAGCGTTGAGGGACTTCCCGGGAGCTCCTACGAGCAGTACTTC,CSVEGLPGSSYEQYF
NA,TRBJ2-1,NA,TRBV5-1,TGCGCCAGCAGCGCGTCCTATGCTGGGGAGCAGTTCTTC,CASSASYAGEQFF
NA,TRBJ2-1,TRBD2,TRBV11-1,TGTGCCAGCACCACGCCTGGACTAGCGGGGGATTTCCCCTACAATGAGCAGTTCTTC,CASTTPGLAGDFPYNEQFF